This T cell receptor beta chain was found in a study of blood T cell repertoires in COVID-19. Study-wide background: T cells, B-cell-depleted T cells, or PBMCs supplied cDNA or gDNA.

Assay: immunoSEQ multiplex PCR; the TCRdb copy retains only in-frame clones and omits some. The sample shows about 110,000 clones, over 60% of them seen only once. J lost 1 base, V lost 2 bases, and 2 bases had no gene match. CDR1 is MNHEY, CDR2 SMNVEV, per germline (reference sequence). CDR3 length: 15 amino acids. The sequence was collected from a human donor in a cohort sampled during active or convalescent COVID-19. The chain links TRBV27 to TRBJ2-3, with 8 bases aligning to TRBD1. Sequencing input: peripheral blood. The CDR3 reads CASSLGQGGTDTQYF. The CDR3 DNA reads TGTGCCAGCAGTTTAGGACAGGGAGGCACAGATACGCAGTATTTT.